This T cell receptor (beta chain) originates from a study of blood T cell repertoires in COVID-19 (dated by TCRdb to 2019 to 2021). As for the study more broadly: The collaborator samples originated in the United States, Italy and Spain and spanned the acute and convalescent phases of COVID-19. The dataset comprised deeply sampled blood TCRbeta repertoires from subjects exposed to, actively infected with, or recovered from COVID-19. The material from the prospective study consisted of cDNA or gDNA derived from T cells, B-cell-depleted T cells, or PBMCs. The repertoires were made available in a free public database intended to serve as a resource for research on the immune response to SARS-CoV-2. Samples came from the ongoing ImmuneRACE study (first 160 participants) plus 1,254 subjects from 6 global collaborators. HLA class I and class II types, where available, came from metadata supplied by the sample provider rather than from assay-based typing. A de-identified subject ID, COVID-19 status, age in years and sex were almost always included in the sample metadata. The investigation overall reported the following: The quantity of clinical and demographic metadata differed by source and by participant and was supplied without curation.

The germline V gene supplies CDR1 SQVTM and CDR2 ANQGSEA. V ends up 4 bases short and J 3 bases short, with an unmatched junction base count of 7. The CDR3 contains 14 residues, cysteine and phenylalanine counted. The entry retains the CDR3 DNA only, 42 bases that are in frame from base 1. A note on this clone: The antigen it binds to is not known. Within one base of it there is no much larger clone, and no base qualities were kept.

Samples from volunteer blood donors who had recovered from COVID-19 were contributed by a second Seattle source. The collaborating institutions used their own protocols to collect whole blood in K2EDTA tubes. For TCRbeta analysis, collaborators shipped samples in one of three forms: frozen whole blood, isolated PBMCs, or DNA extracted from either of those sample types. The immunoSEQ Assay, a bias-controlled multiplex PCR, was used to amplify TCRbeta CDR3 regions from genomic DNA. The original methods were these. The number of nucleated cells in each sample was estimated by amplification of reference gene primers within the assay. To quantify the absolute abundance of each unique TCRbeta CDR3 rearrangement, sequence reads were collapsed and filtered. For each sample, productive Simpson clonality was calculated as the square root of Simpson's diversity index over productive rearrangements. Entries here come from immuneACCESS through TCRdb and include only in-frame sequences with V and J called. Some clones fail to appear in such tables; in the studies checked, an unresolved V gene covers under half of the shortfall, and the cause of the remainder is unknown. V, J and clone size are those of that table, while D and trimming were read from the DNA. This sample has under 200,000 clones in its table, and around 86% of those were observed once. The ten largest account for approximately 13% of the sample.

The sequenced sample was peripheral blood. This TCR came from a man in his 70s who had recovered from COVID-19. The V and J genes are TRBV29-1 and TRBJ2-7; 9 bases in between match TRBD1. The base sequence is TGCAGCGTTGTGGGGACAGGGACTATCTACGAGCAGTACTTC. This sequence encodes CSVVGTGTIYEQYF.